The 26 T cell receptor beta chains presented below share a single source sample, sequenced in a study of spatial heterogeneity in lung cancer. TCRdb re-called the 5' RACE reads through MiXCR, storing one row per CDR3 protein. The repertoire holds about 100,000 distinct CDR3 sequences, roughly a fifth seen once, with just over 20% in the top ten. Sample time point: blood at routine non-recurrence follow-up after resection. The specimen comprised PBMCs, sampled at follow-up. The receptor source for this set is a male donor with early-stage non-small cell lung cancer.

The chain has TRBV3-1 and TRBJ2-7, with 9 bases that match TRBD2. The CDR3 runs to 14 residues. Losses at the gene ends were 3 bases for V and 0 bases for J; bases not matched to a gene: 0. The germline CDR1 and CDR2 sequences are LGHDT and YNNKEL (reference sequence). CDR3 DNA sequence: TGTGCCAGCAGCCATAGCGGGAGCTCCTACGAGCAGTACTTC. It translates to CASSHSGSSYEQYF.

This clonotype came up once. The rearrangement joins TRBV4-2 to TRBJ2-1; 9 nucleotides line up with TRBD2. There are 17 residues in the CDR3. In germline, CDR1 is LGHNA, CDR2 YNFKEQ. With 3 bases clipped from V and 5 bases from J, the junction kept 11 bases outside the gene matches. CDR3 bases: TGTGCCAGCAGCCAGGACTCTAGCGGGGAGACCAACAATGAGCAGTTCTTC. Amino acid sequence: CASSQDSSGETNNEQFF.

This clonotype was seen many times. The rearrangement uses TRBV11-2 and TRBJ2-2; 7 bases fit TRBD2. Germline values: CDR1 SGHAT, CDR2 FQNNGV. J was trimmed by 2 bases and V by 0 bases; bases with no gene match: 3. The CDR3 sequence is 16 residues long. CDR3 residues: CASSLDSGANTGELFF. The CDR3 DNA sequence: TGTGCCAGCAGCTTAGACAGCGGGGCAAACACCGGGGAGCTGTTTTTT. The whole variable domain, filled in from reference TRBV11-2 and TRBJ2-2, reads EAGVAQSPRYKIIEKRQSVAFWCNPISGHATLYWYQQILGQGPKLLIQFQNNGVVDDSQLPKDRFSAERLKGVDSTLKIQPAKLEDSAVYLCASSLDSGANTGELFFGEGSRLTVL.

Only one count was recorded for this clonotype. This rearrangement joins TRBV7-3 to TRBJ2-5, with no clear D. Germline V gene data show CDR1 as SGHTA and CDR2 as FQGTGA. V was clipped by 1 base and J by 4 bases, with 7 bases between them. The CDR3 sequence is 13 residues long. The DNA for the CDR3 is TGTGCCAGCAGCTTAATGGTCGGAGAGACCCAGTACTTC. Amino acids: CASSLMVGETQYF.

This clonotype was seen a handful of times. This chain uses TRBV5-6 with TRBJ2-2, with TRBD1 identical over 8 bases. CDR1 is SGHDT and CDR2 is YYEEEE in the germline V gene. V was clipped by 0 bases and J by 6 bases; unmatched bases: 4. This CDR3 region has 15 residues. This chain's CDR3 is CASSLAGGRAGELFF. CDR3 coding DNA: TGTGCCAGCAGCTTGGCAGGGGGCCGGGCCGGGGAGCTGTTTTTT.

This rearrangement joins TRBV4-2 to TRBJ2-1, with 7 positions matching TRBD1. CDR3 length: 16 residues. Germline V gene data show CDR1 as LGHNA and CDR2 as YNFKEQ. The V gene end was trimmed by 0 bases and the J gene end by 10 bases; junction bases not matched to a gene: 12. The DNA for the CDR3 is TGTGCCAGCAGCCAAGACCCTGACAGGGCCGGGCGGGAGCAGTTCTTC. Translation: CASSQDPDRAGREQFF.

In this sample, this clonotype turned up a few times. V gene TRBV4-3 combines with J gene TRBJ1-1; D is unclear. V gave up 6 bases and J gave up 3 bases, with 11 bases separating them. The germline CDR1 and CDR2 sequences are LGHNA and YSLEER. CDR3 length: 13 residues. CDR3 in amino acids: CASRSPMDTEAFF. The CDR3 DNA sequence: TGCGCCAGCAGATCCCCAATGGACACTGAAGCTTTCTTT.

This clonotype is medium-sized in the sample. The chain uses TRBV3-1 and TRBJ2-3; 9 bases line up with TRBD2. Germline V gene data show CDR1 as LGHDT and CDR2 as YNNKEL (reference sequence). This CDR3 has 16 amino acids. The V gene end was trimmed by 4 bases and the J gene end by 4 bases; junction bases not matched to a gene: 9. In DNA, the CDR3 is TGTGCCAGCAGCCCCTTTGCGGGAGGGGTAGCAGATACGCAGTATTTT. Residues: CASSPFAGGVADTQYF.

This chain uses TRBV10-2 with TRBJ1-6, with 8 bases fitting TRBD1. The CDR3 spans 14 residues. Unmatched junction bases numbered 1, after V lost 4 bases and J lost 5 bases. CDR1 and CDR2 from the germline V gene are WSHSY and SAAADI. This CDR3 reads CASSGQGNNSPLHF. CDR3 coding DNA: TGCGCCAGCAGTGGACAGGGGAATAATTCACCCCTCCACTTT.

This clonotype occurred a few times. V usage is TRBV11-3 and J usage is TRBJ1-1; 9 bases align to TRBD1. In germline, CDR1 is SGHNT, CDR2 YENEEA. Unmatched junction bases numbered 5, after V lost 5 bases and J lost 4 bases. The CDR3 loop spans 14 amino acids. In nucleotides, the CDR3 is TGTGCCAGCAGCGGCAGACAGGGGGGCACTGAAGCTTTCTTT. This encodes CASSGRQGGTEAFF.

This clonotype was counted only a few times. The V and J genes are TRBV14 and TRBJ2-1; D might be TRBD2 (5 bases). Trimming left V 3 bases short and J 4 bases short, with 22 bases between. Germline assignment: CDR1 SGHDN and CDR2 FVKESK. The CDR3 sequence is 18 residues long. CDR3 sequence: CASSHPRRMSGEYNEQFF. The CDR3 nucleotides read TGTGCCAGCAGCCATCCCCGGAGGATGAGCGGAGAATACAATGAGCAGTTCTTC.

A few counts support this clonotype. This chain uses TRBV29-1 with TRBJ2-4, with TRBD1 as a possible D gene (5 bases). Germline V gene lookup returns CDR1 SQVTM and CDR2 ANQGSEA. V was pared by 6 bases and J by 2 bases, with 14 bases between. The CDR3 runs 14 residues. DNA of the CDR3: TGCAGCGTGTGGACAAGCCCTCCCAAAAACATTCAGTACTTC. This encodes CSVWTSPPKNIQYF.

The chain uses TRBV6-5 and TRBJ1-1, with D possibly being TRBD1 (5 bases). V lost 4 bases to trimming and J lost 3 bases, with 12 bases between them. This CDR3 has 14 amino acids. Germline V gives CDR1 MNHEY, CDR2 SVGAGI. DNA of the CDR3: TGTGCCAGCAGTTTCCAGGGTGTGGACACTGAAGCTTTCTTT. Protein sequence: CASSFQGVDTEAFF.

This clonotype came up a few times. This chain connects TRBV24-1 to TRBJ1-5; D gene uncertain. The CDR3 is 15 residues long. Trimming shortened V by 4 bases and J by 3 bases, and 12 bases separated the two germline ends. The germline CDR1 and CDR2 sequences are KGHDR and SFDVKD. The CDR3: CATSESYSPNQPQHF. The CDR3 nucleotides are TGTGCCACCAGTGAGTCCTACTCCCCCAATCAGCCCCAGCATTTT.

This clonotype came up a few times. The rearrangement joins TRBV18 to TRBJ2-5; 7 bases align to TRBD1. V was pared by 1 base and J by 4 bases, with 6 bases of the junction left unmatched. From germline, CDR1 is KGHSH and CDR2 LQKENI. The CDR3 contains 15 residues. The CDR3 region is CASSPLTGARETQYF. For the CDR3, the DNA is TGTGCCAGCTCACCACTAACAGGGGCTCGAGAGACCCAGTACTTC. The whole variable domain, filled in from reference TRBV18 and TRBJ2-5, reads NAGVMQNPRHLVRRRGQEARLRCSPMKGHSHVYWYRQLPEEGLKFMVYLQKENIIDESGMPKERFSAEFPKEGPSILRIQQVVRGDSAAYFCASSPLTGARETQYFGPGTRLLVL.

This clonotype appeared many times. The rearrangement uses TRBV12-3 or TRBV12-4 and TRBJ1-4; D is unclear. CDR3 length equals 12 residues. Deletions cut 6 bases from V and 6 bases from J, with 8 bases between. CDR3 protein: CASRWTDEKLFF. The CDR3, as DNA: TGTGCCAGCAGATGGACGGATGAAAAACTGTTTTTT.

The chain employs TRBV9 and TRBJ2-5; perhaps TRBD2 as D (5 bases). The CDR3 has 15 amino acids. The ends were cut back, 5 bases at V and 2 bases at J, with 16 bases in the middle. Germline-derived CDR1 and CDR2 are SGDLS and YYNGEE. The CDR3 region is CASSHHERIQETQYF. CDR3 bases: TGTGCCAGCAGTCATCATGAGCGGATTCAAGAGACCCAGTACTTC.

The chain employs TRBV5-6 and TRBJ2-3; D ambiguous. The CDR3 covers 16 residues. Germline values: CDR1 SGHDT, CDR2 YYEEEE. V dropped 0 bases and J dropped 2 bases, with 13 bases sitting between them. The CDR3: CASSLGSGSVTDTQYF. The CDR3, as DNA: TGTGCCAGCAGCTTGGGGTCTGGATCCGTCACAGATACGCAGTATTTT.

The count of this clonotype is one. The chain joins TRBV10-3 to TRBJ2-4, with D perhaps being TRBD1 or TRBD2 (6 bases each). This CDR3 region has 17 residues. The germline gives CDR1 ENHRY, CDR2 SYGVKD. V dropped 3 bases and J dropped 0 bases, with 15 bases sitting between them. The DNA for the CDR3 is TGTGCCATCAGTGAACTAGGGGGGACACTAGCCAAAAACATTCAGTACTTC. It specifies CAISELGGTLAKNIQYF.

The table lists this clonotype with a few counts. Here the CDR3 DNA reads TGTGCCAGCAGCCAAGGAGGACTAGCGGGTCACCAAGAGACCCAGTACTTC. It specifies CASSQGGLAGHQETQYF. The chain is built from TRBV3-1 and TRBJ2-5, with 11 bases lining up with TRBD2. V lost 1 base to trimming and J lost 0 bases; unmatched junction nucleotides: 4. Germline lookup yields CDR1 LGHDT and CDR2 YNNKEL (reference sequence). The CDR3 is made up of 17 amino acids.

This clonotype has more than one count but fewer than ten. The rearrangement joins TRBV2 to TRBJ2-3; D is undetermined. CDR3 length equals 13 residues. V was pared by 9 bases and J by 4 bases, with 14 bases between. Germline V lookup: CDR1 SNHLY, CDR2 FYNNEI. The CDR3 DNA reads TGTGCCAGTAAAGGGTACGGTTCAGATACGCAGTATTTT. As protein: CASKGYGSDTQYF. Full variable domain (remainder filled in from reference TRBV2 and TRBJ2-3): EPEVTQTPSHQVTQMGQEVILRCVPISNHLYFYWYRQILGQKVEFLVSFYNNEISEKSEIFDDQFSVERPDGSNFTLKIRSTKLEDSAMYFCASKGYGSDTQYFGPGTRLTVL.

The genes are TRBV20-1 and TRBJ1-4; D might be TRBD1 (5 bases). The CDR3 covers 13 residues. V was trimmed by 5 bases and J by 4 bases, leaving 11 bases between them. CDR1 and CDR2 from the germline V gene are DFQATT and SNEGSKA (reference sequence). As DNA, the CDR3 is TGCAGTGCTCTGGGGCACTTTAATGAAAAACTGTTTTTT. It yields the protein CSALGHFNEKLFF.

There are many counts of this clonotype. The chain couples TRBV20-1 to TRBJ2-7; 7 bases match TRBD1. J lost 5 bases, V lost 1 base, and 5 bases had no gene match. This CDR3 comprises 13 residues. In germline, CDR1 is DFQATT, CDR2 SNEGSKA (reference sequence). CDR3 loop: CSARALQGNEQYV. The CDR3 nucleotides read TGCAGTGCTAGAGCCTTACAGGGGAACGAGCAGTACGTC.

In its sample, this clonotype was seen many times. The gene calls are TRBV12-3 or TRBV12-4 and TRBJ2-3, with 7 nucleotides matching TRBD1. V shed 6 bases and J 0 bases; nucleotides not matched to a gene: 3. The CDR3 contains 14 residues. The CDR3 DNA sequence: TGTGCCAGCAGAGACAGGGTTAGCACAGATACGCAGTATTTT. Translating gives CASRDRVSTDTQYF.

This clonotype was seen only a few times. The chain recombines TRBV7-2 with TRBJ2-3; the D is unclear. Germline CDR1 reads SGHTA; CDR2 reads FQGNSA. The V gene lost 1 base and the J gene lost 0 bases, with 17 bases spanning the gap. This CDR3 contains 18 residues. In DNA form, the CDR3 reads TGTGCCAGCAGCTTAGTTCGACCGGGCAGCACTAGCACAGATACGCAGTATTTT. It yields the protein CASSLVRPGSTSTDTQYF.

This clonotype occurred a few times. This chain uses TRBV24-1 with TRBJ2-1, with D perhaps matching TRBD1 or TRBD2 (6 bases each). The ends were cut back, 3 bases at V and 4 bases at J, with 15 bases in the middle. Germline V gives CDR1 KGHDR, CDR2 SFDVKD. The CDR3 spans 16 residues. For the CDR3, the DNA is TGTGCCACCAGTGATCCCAACGGAGGGGGGTACAATGAGCAGTTCTTC. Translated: CATSDPNGGGYNEQFF.